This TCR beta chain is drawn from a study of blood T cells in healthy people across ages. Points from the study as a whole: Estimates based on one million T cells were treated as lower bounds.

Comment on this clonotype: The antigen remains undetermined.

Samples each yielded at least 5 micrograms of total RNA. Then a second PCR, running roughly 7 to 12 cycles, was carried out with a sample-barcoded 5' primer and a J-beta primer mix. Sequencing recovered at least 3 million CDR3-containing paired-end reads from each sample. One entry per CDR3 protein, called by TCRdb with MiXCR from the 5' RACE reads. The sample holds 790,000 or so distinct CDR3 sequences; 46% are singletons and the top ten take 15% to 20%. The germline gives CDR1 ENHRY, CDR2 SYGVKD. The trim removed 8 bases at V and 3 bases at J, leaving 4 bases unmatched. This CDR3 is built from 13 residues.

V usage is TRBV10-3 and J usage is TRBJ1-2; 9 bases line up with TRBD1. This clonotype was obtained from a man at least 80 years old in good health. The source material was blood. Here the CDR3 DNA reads TGTGCCATCGGAAGGGACAGGGACTATGGCTACACCTTC. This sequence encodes CAIGRDRDYGYTF.